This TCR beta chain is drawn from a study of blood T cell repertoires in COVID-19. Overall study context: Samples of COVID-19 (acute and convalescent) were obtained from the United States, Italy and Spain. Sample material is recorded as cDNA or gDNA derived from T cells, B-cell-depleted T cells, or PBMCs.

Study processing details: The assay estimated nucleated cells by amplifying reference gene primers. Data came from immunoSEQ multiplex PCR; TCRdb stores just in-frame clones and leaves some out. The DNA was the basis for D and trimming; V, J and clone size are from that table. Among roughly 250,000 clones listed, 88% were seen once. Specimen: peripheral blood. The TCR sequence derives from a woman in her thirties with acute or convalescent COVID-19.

The CDR3, as DNA: TGTGCCAGCAGAGGACAGGTCCAGTACTTC. This codes for CASRGQVQYF. The chain uses TRBV6-4 and TRBJ2-7; 7 bases match TRBD1. Germline CDR1 is MRHNA and CDR2 is SNTAGT. V gave up 6 bases and J gave up 10 bases; unmatched junction bases: 3. This CDR3 spans 10 amino acids.